Sequencing of this T cell receptor (beta chain) was carried out in a study of CD8 T cells in Susac syndrome. The authors reverse transcribed roughly 0.5 to 1 ug RNA with random hexamers. TCR beta CDR3 was amplified by immunoSEQ multiplex PCR. This amplification extended across 54 Vbeta and 13 Jbeta segments. TCRdb itself ran the immunoSEQ multiplex PCR reads through MiXCR, one entry per CDR3 protein. The table lists 100,000 to 150,000 distinct CDR3 sequences, around 94% of them singletons, with roughly 0.087% in the top ten. CDR3 size: 18 residues. Germline CDR1 is SNHLY and CDR2 is FYNNEI. V lost 8 bases to trimming and J lost 4 bases, with 29 bases between them.

This TCR was recovered from a human donor in good health. The sequenced material came from CD4+ T cells from PBMCs. The chain links TRBV2 to TRBJ1-2; no clear D gene. This CDR3 reads CASFFGTSPQTSFYGYTF. CDR3 nucleotide sequence: TGTGCCAGCTTTTTTGGAACAAGCCCTCAGACTTCCTTCTATGGCTACACCTTC.